This is a list of T cell receptor beta chains from one sample in a study of blood T cell repertoires in COVID-19. Data came from immunoSEQ multiplex PCR; TCRdb stores just in-frame clones and leaves some out. The sample has a few hundred thousand clones, 89% seen once. Sequencing was carried out using peripheral blood. The receptors stem from a man younger than 30 who had recovered from COVID-19. The CDR3 runs from the conserved cysteine through the conserved F or W. The order of the fields is clone size, D gene, V gene, J gene, CDR3 protein, CDR3 DNA. A D gene is named only where the DNA matches it firmly. The size entry is marked missing in some rows and otherwise reads once, few, many or a size class.

abundance: -
d_gene: TRBD1
v_gene: TRBV10-2
j_gene: TRBJ2-1
CDR3aa: CASRPGQSSYNEQFF
CDR3nt: TGCGCCAGCAGACCGGGACAGAGCTCCTACAATGAGCAGTTCTTC

abundance: -
d_gene: TRBD1
v_gene: TRBV5-1
j_gene: TRBJ1-1
CDR3aa: CASSLEGTGKTEAFF
CDR3nt: TGCGCCAGCAGCTTGGAGGGGACAGGGAAAACTGAAGCTTTCTTT

abundance: -
d_gene: TRBD1
v_gene: TRBV19
j_gene: TRBJ1-2
CDR3aa: CASSSRGRDSANYGYTF
CDR3nt: TGTGCCAGTAGTTCCCGGGGTCGGGACAGCGCTAACTATGGCTACACCTTC

abundance: -
d_gene: -
v_gene: TRBV5-8
j_gene: TRBJ2-2
CDR3aa: CASSLAAGELFF
CDR3nt: TGTGCCAGCAGCTTGGCGGCCGGGGAGCTGTTTTTT

abundance: -
d_gene: -
v_gene: TRBV7-9
j_gene: TRBJ2-2
CDR3aa: CASSLAPTRSSGELFF
CDR3nt: TGTGCCAGCAGCTTAGCGCCTACTCGGAGTTCCGGGGAGCTGTTTTTT

abundance: -
d_gene: -
v_gene: TRBV5-4
j_gene: TRBJ1-1
CDR3aa: CASSLGEGMAEAFF
CDR3nt: TGTGCCAGCAGCTTGGGGGAGGGAATGGCTGAAGCTTTCTTT

abundance: -
d_gene: TRBD1
v_gene: TRBV7-2
j_gene: TRBJ2-2
CDR3aa: CASSTRQGASSGELFF
CDR3nt: TGTGCCAGCAGCACCCGACAGGGGGCAAGCAGCGGGGAGCTGTTTTTT

abundance: -
d_gene: -
v_gene: TRBV7-9
j_gene: TRBJ2-5
CDR3aa: CASSTGVGETQYF
CDR3nt: TGTGCCAGCAGCACCGGGGTGGGAGAGACCCAGTACTTC

abundance: -
d_gene: TRBD1
v_gene: TRBV10-3
j_gene: TRBJ1-2
CDR3aa: CAISESPPDRDGYGYTF
CDR3nt: TGTGCCATCAGTGAGTCCCCCCCCGACAGGGACGGGTATGGCTACACCTTC

abundance: -
d_gene: -
v_gene: TRBV2
j_gene: TRBJ2-5
CDR3aa: CASSSGWEQETQYF
CDR3nt: TGTGCCAGCAGTAGCGGGTGGGAACAAGAGACCCAGTACTTC

abundance: -
d_gene: TRBD2
v_gene: TRBV27
j_gene: TRBJ2-7
CDR3aa: CASSSAAGGSYEQYF
CDR3nt: TGTGCCAGCAGTTCCGCAGCGGGGGGCTCCTACGAGCAGTACTTC

abundance: -
d_gene: TRBD1
v_gene: TRBV6-5
j_gene: TRBJ1-2
CDR3aa: CASSSRQGDYGYTF
CDR3nt: TGTGCCAGCAGTTCTCGACAGGGTGACTATGGCTACACCTTC

abundance: -
d_gene: -
v_gene: TRBV27
j_gene: TRBJ1-1
CDR3aa: CASSLSLGPGAFF
CDR3nt: TGTGCCAGCAGTTTAAGCCTGGGGCCTGGGGCTTTCTTT

abundance: -
d_gene: TRBD1
v_gene: TRBV19
j_gene: TRBJ2-2
CDR3aa: CASSWGTGEVTGELFF
CDR3nt: TGTGCCAGTAGTTGGGGGACAGGGGAAGTCACCGGGGAGCTGTTTTTT

abundance: once
d_gene: -
v_gene: TRBV7-6
j_gene: TRBJ2-1
CDR3aa: CASSSNRVGRQFF
CDR3nt: TGTGCCAGCAGCTCAAACAGGGTCGGGCGGCAGTTCTTC

abundance: -
d_gene: TRBD1
v_gene: TRBV27
j_gene: TRBJ2-7
CDR3aa: CASSLFWGDREPYEQYF
CDR3nt: TGTGCCAGCAGTTTATTTTGGGGGGACAGGGAGCCCTACGAGCAGTACTTC

abundance: -
d_gene: -
v_gene: TRBV27
j_gene: TRBJ1-2
CDR3aa: CASSLIGGSYGYTF
CDR3nt: TGTGCCAGCAGTTTAATAGGCGGTTCCTATGGCTACACCTTC

abundance: once
d_gene: -
v_gene: TRBV24-1
j_gene: TRBJ2-3
CDR3aa: CATSASLGNTDTQYF
CDR3nt: TGTGCCACCAGTGCATCTCTGGGCAACACAGATACGCAGTATTTT

abundance: -
d_gene: TRBD1
v_gene: TRBV5-1
j_gene: TRBJ1-3
CDR3aa: CASSRTGVGSGNTIYF
CDR3nt: TGCGCCAGCAGTCGGACAGGGGTTGGATCCGGAAACACCATATATTTT

abundance: -
d_gene: -
v_gene: TRBV11-3
j_gene: TRBJ1-1
CDR3aa: CASSLSRDTEAFF
CDR3nt: TGTGCCAGCAGCTTGAGCAGGGACACTGAAGCTTTCTTT

abundance: once
d_gene: -
v_gene: TRBV29-1
j_gene: TRBJ2-3
CDR3aa: CSVRLSTDTQYF
CDR3nt: TGCAGCGTTCGACTTAGCACAGATACGCAGTATTTT

abundance: -
d_gene: -
v_gene: TRBV3-1/TRBV3-2
j_gene: TRBJ2-5
CDR3aa: CASSRGLQETQYF
CDR3nt: TGTGCCAGCAGCCGAGGACTACAAGAGACCCAGTACTTC

abundance: -
d_gene: -
v_gene: TRBV7-2
j_gene: TRBJ2-5
CDR3aa: CASSFVEGETQYF
CDR3nt: TGTGCCAGCAGCTTTGTCGAGGGTGAGACCCAGTACTTC

abundance: -
d_gene: TRBD2
v_gene: TRBV5-4
j_gene: TRBJ2-1
CDR3aa: CASSSATGTSGNEQFF
CDR3nt: TGTGCCAGCAGCTCAGCTACCGGGACTAGCGGCAATGAGCAGTTCTTC

abundance: -
d_gene: -
v_gene: TRBV19
j_gene: TRBJ1-1
CDR3aa: CASSTTGTSNTEAFF
CDR3nt: TGTGCCAGTAGTACTACCGGGACATCGAACACTGAAGCTTTCTTT

abundance: once
d_gene: TRBD1
v_gene: TRBV19
j_gene: TRBJ2-3
CDR3aa: CASKIVDRGPPDTQYF
CDR3nt: TGTGCCAGTAAGATCGTGGACAGGGGGCCCCCAGATACGCAGTATTTT

abundance: -
d_gene: -
v_gene: TRBV16
j_gene: TRBJ1-1
CDR3aa: CASEGGDLLEGTEAFF
CDR3nt: TGTGCCAGCGAGGGAGGTGATCTGCTCGAGGGGACTGAAGCTTTCTTT

abundance: few
d_gene: -
v_gene: TRBV6-5
j_gene: TRBJ1-2
CDR3aa: CASSYSDRDFYGYTF
CDR3nt: TGTGCCAGCAGTTACTCGGACAGAGACTTCTATGGCTACACCTTC

abundance: -
d_gene: -
v_gene: TRBV5-4
j_gene: TRBJ2-5
CDR3aa: CASSLGAQQETQYF
CDR3nt: TGTGCCAGCAGCTTGGGTGCACAGCAAGAGACCCAGTACTTC

abundance: -
d_gene: TRBD2
v_gene: TRBV19
j_gene: TRBJ2-7
CDR3aa: CASSMGTSGTYEQYF
CDR3nt: TGTGCCAGTAGTATGGGTACTAGCGGGACCTACGAGCAGTACTTC

abundance: once
d_gene: TRBD1
v_gene: TRBV9
j_gene: TRBJ1-1
CDR3aa: CASSVTGGLEAFF
CDR3nt: TGTGCCAGCAGCGTTACAGGGGGCTTGGAAGCTTTCTTT

abundance: -
d_gene: -
v_gene: TRBV6-5
j_gene: TRBJ1-6
CDR3aa: CASSYAGTLNSPLHF
CDR3nt: TGTGCCAGCAGTTACGCCGGGACACTTAATTCACCCCTCCACTTT

abundance: -
d_gene: -
v_gene: TRBV6-2/TRBV6-3
j_gene: TRBJ2-7
CDR3aa: CASSYGTARYEQYF
CDR3nt: TGTGCCAGCAGTTACGGGACTGCACGCTACGAGCAGTACTTC

abundance: -
d_gene: -
v_gene: TRBV3-1/TRBV3-2
j_gene: TRBJ2-7
CDR3aa: CASSQLPYEQYF
CDR3nt: TGTGCCAGCAGCCAACTCCCCTACGAGCAGTACTTC

abundance: -
d_gene: -
v_gene: TRBV7-9
j_gene: TRBJ2-7
CDR3aa: CASSRTNTYEQYF
CDR3nt: TGTGCCAGCAGCAGGACAAACACCTACGAGCAGTACTTC